The clone carrying this TCR beta chain was detected only a few times. Its target is unknown. This entry comes from a study of T cell repertoires in cytomegalovirus infection. Overall study results and limits: The cumulative frequency of public TCR beta families distinguished individuals who carried CMV together with the relevant HLA.

In TCRdb, the reads were re-called with MiXCR into one record per CDR3 protein. The sample consists of over 250,000 distinct CDR3 sequences, 22% of them appearing once. The CDR3 covers 16 residues. The germline gives CDR1 SGHTA, CDR2 FQGTGA. After removal of 6 bases from V and 5 bases from J, the junction contained 12 bases not matched to a gene. This clonotype was sampled from a human donor in good health (CMV status not recorded). Some clones in this sample may be carry-over from other donors' samples. V usage is TRBV7-3 and J usage is TRBJ2-1; TRBD2 matches at 8 bases. The sample consisted of cultured PBMCs, taken from culture after CMV antigen stimulation. The CDR3: CASSLRGREGNNEQFF. The CDR3 nucleotides read TGTGCCAGCAGTCTTAGAGGCCGGGAGGGCAACAATGAGCAGTTCTTC.